The present TCR beta chain was sequenced within a study of T cells after yellow fever vaccination. General study points: Repertoires sorted by FACS could include abundant clonotypes that are contaminants from the bulk population.

Germline lookup yields CDR1 LNHDA and CDR2 SQIVND (reference sequence). The CDR3 is 11 residues long. The V gene lost 6 bases and the J gene lost 6 bases, with 7 bases spanning the gap. As TCR cDNA was made by 5'RACE template switching, a universal primer site and UMIs were added. Via MiXCR, TCRdb re-called the 5' RACE reads, giving one row per CDR3 protein. Of hundreds of thousands of distinct CDR3 sequences in the sample, roughly 5% are singletons; the top ten hold around 3.5%. At least ten counts were recorded for this clonotype. Its antigen is currently unknown. The source is a man younger than 35 who received the YFV17D yellow fever vaccine. The rearrangement links TRBV19 to TRBJ2-3; D call uncertain. Sequenced here: CD4+ T cells sorted from PBMCs, sampled on the day of the yellow fever booster vaccination. DNA of the CDR3: TGTGCCAGTAGGTTGACCGATACGCAGTATTTT. Its protein is CASRLTDTQYF.